Below, 8 T cell receptor beta chains from the same sample are listed, as sequenced in a study of PD-L1 blockade in urothelial cancer. Indicated time point: peripheral blood 6 weeks after treatment start. Some clones are missing from TCRdb's copy, which holds only in-frame ones; the method was immunoSEQ multiplex PCR. The table shows around 69,000 clones, with about 91% occurring only once. Material: PBMCs, obtained around atezolizumab (anti-PD-L1) treatment. The source of these receptors is a woman of 80 years or more with urothelial cancer.

This clone was detected only a few times. The chain carries TRBV5-4 and TRBJ2-3; 9 nucleotides align to TRBD2. The length of the CDR3 is 16 residues. Germline-derived CDR1 and CDR2 are SGHNT and YYREEE (reference sequence). The trim removed 4 bases at V and 1 base at J, leaving 7 bases unmatched. The CDR3 region has the DNA TGTGCCAGCAGCCTGAAACTAGCGGGCCGCACAGATACGCAGTATTTT. Translated: CASSLKLAGRTDTQYF.

This CDR3 is CASILAQGAGNTIYF. DNA of the CDR3: TGTGCCAGCATCCTGGCACAGGGGGCTGGAAACACCATATATTTT. The chain uses TRBV6-1 and TRBJ1-3, with TRBD1 matching over 8 bases. Germline lookup yields CDR1 MNHNS and CDR2 SASEGT. Germline trimming cut 7 bases from V and 2 bases from J; bases unmatched to any gene: 7. There are 15 residues in the CDR3.

The chain uses TRBV4-2 and TRBJ1-1; D gene uncertain. Germline V lookup: CDR1 LGHNA, CDR2 YNFKEQ. The V gene lost 5 bases and the J gene lost 4 bases, with 11 bases spanning the gap. This CDR3 region has 13 residues. The DNA of the CDR3 is TGTGCCAGCAGCGGAGGGTTGGGCACTGAAGCTTTCTTT. Protein: CASSGGLGTEAFF.

V is TRBV5-4 and J is TRBJ2-7; 7 bases align to TRBD2. The CDR3 runs 14 residues. After removal of 4 bases from V and 3 bases from J, the junction contained 7 bases not matched to a gene. The germline gives CDR1 SGHNT, CDR2 YYREEE (reference sequence). The CDR3 region has the DNA TGTGCCAGCAGCCCCGGGCGGGGGAGCTACGAGCAGTACTTC. Amino acids: CASSPGRGSYEQYF.

This clone has only one observation. The chain employs TRBV11-3 and TRBJ2-2; 10 bases map to TRBD1. The V segment lost 4 bases and the J segment 5 bases; nucleotides outside the gene matches: 16. This CDR3 contains 19 residues. CDR1 and CDR2 (germline): SGHNT, YENEEA. For the CDR3, the DNA is TGTGCCAGCAGCTCGGCCCGGGACAGGGGAGTGAGTTCTACCGGGGAGCTGTTTTTT. Translating gives CASSSARDRGVSSTGELFF.

This rearrangement joins TRBV28 to TRBJ2-7, with TRBD2 identical over 11 bases. V shed 5 bases and J 0 bases; nucleotides not matched to a gene: 9. CDR1 MDHEN and CDR2 SYDVKM come from the germline V gene. This CDR3 spans 17 amino acids. CDR3 loop: CASSPPASGRYSYEQYF. The CDR3 DNA reads as TGTGCCAGCAGTCCTCCCGCTAGCGGGAGGTACTCCTACGAGCAGTACTTC.

This clone was seen only a few times. The chain couples TRBV19 to TRBJ1-1; 12 bases align to TRBD1. Trimming removed 3 bases from V and 6 bases from J; junction bases left unmatched: 8. This CDR3 has 16 amino acids. The V gene's germline CDR1 is LNHDA and CDR2 SQIVND (reference sequence). CDR3: CASSILSGQGAAEAFF. CDR3 bases: TGTGCCAGTAGTATCCTCTCGGGACAGGGGGCCGCTGAAGCTTTCTTT.

This chain links TRBV28 with TRBJ1-5, with D perhaps matching TRBD1 (5 bases). CDR1 MDHEN and CDR2 SYDVKM come from the germline V gene. The V and J ends lost 9 bases and 2 bases respectively, with 11 bases between them. There are 13 residues in the CDR3. The CDR3, as DNA: TGTGCCAGTCAGGGTTTAGGCAATCAGCCCCAGCATTTT. Translated: CASQGLGNQPQHF. Variable domain in full (rest from reference TRBV28 and TRBJ1-5): DVKVTQSSRYLVKRTGEKVFLECVQDMDHENMFWYRQDPGLGLRLIYFSYDVKMKEKGDIPEGYSVSREKKERFSLILESASTNQTSMYLCASQGLGNQPQHFGDGTRLSIL.